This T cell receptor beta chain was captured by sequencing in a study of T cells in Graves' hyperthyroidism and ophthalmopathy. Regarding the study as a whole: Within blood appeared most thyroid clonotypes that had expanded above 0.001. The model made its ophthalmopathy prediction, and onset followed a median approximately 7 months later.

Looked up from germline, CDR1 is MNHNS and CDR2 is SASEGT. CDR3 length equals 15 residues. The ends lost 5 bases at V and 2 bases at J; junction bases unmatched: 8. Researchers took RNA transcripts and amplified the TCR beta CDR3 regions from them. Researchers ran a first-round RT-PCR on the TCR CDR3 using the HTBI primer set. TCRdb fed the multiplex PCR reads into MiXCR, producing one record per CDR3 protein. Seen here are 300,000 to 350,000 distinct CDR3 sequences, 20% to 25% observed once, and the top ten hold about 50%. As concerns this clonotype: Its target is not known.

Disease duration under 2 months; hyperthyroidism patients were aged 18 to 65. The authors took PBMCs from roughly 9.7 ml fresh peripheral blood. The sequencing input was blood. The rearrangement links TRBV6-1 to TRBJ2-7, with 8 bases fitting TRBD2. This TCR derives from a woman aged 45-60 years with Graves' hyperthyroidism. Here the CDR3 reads CASSYAAGGPYEQYF. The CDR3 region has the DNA TGTGCCAGCAGTTACGCGGCGGGGGGACCCTACGAGCAGTACTTC.